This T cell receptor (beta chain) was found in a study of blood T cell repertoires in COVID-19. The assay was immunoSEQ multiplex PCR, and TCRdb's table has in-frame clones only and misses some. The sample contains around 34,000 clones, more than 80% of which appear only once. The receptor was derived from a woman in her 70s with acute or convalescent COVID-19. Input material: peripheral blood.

The CDR3 sequence: CASSLTRGLGTGELFF. The DNA for the CDR3 is TGTGCCAGCAGTTTAACGAGGGGGCTAGGGACCGGGGAGCTGTTTTTT. The gene calls are TRBV27 and TRBJ2-2; 7 nucleotides line up with TRBD1. There are 16 residues in the CDR3. Trimming removed 2 bases from V and 5 bases from J; junction bases left unmatched: 8. CDR1 and CDR2 from the germline V gene are MNHEY and SMNVEV (reference sequence).